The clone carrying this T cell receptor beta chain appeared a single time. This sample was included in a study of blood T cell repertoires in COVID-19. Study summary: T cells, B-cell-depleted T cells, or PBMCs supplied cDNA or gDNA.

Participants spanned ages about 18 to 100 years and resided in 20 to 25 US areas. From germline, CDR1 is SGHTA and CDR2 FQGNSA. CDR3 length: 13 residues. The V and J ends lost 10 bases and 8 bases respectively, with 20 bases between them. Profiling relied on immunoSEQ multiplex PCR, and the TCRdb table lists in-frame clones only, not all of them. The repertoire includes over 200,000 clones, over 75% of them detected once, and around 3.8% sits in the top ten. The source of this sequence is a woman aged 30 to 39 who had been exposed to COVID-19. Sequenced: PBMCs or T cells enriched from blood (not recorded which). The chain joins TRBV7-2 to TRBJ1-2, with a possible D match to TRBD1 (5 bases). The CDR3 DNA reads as TGTGCCACCTCCCCGGCTCTCAAGGGGGGCTACACCTTC. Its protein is CATSPALKGGYTF.